The clone carrying this TCR beta chain was recorded at least ten times. TCR beta libraries were made by quantitative 5'-RACE with molecular barcodes. One entry per CDR3 protein, called by TCRdb with MiXCR from the 5' RACE reads. The sample shows roughly 200,000 distinct CDR3 sequences, around 24% of them seen only once. The data derive from a study of CD8 T cells in ankylosing spondylitis. This CDR3 comprises 14 residues. V lost 5 bases and J lost 5, with 15 bases in between. The germline CDR1 and CDR2 sequences are MNHEY and SVGEGT. J is TRBJ2-5 and V is TRBV6-2 or TRBV6-3; the D is unclear. The sequence was obtained from a male donor with ankylosing spondylitis or in good health (not recorded which). Sequences were obtained from blood, either unsorted or a sorted T cell fraction (not recorded which). The CDR3 region is CASSKTLSGETQYF. The CDR3 nucleotides read TGTGCCAGCAGTAAAACCCTTTCTGGGGAGACCCAGTACTTC.